This T cell receptor (beta chain) was identified during a study of early stage breast cancer tumors (dated by TCRdb to about 2017). With regard to the full study: Of the roughly 15 invasive breast tumors, around twelve were found to be estrogen receptor-positive, progesterone receptor-positive and HER2-negative. About 65% of the 12 ER+/PR+/HER2- tumors were invasive ductal carcinomas, while the other four were invasive lobular carcinomas. A read coverage of roughly 10-fold per sample was achieved on average. A total of roughly 2.5 million templates, representing 1,097,674 unique clonotypes, were detected across all samples. The paper as a whole reports these results and caveats: Greater similarity was observed between blood and normal breast repertoires than between blood and tumor repertoires, and tumor was distinguished from normal in about 85% of the 16 patients when each tissue was compared with blood. Because the cohort was small, a breakdown by tumor subtype could not be done. Tumors showed approximately 2.4-fold higher T cell density and higher clonality than adjacent normal breast tissue. Bulk genomic DNA sequencing of unsorted cells missed chain pairing and functional markers such as CD4, CD8 and FOXP3. Enriched TCRB sequences shared across patients were mostly commonly generated sequences, unlikely to play an important role in the tumor microenvironment.

The study profiled bulk TCR beta-chain repertoires in matched peripheral blood, tumor and adjacent normal breast tissue taken from some 15 patients with early-stage breast cancer. Before surgery, roughly 4.5-10 mL of whole blood was collected into EDTA tubes and then processed within 2 hours. Ficoll-Paque centrifugation in SepMate-50 tubes was used to isolate peripheral blood mononuclear cells. PBMCs were cryopreserved in approximately 90% FBS with roughly 10% DMSO in aliquots of roughly 1.8 to 4 million cells and stored in liquid nitrogen. The Qiagen AllPrep DNA/RNA Mini kit was used for genomic DNA extraction. For this chain, trimming is 5 bases at the V end and 5 bases at the J end, and the number of junction bases without a gene match is 6. The CDR3 goes from the cysteine to the phenylalanine over 15 residues. Left in the record is the CDR3 DNA by itself, 45 bases read in frame from the first base. CDR1 and CDR2 are drawn from the germline V gene: SNHLY, FYNNEI.

Worth noting for this clone: No cognate antigen has been identified for it. Per-nucleotide qualities are absent, and no much larger clonotype sits a single base away.

Every sample was amplified as two independent genomic DNA replicates, using 0.4 to 0.5 ug for blood and approximately 1.4 ug for tumor or normal breast. TCRB sequencing of genomic DNA was carried out with the ImmunoSeq Intro kit according to the manufacturer's instructions. Multiplex PCR was run for roughly 31 cycles using proprietary primers and spike-in control sequences for absolute quantification. Single-end 150-bp reads were used to sequence an 87-bp fragment covering the CDR3 and the flanking V and J genes. Seven samples, with two replicates for each sample, were multiplexed per lane of an Illumina MiSeq using version 3.0 chemistry. The original methods were these. The vendor's proprietary pipeline processed the raw data and merged both replicates into a single result for each sample. Productive rearrangements sharing the V-gene family, CDR3 amino acid sequence and J-gene segment were defined as clonotypes. To compute clonality, the normalized Shannon entropy (Pielou evenness) of TCRB abundances was subtracted from 1. To estimate T cell density, the total number of templates was divided by the input cell count, which was inferred from how much DNA went in. Total repertoire diversity and clonality were estimated with Recon using default parameters. A clonotype was considered tumor-enriched if its abundance in tumor exceeded 0.1% and was at least 32-fold higher than its abundance in normal breast. TCRdb's version of the immuneACCESS table is confined to in-frame rearrangements and falls short of the full clone set. An unresolved V gene accounts for under half of the shortfall where checked; the remainder is of unknown origin. V, J and clone size are taken as reported in that table, and D and trimming were inferred from the DNA itself. A total of 50,000 or so clones appear in this sample, 65% to 90% of them only once. The top ten hold roughly 1.4% of the sample.

The sequencing sample was made of blood. The chain couples TRBV2 to TRBJ2-5; TRBD2 matches 12 bases in the middle. This clonotype was obtained from a person aged 50-59 years with breast cancer. The CDR3 sequence is CASSPSGTSGETQYF. The base sequence is TGTGCCAGCAGTCCGTCCGGGACTAGCGGGGAGACCCAGTACTTC.